The TCR beta chain described here comes from a study of spatial heterogeneity in lung cancer. One entry per CDR3 protein results from TCRdb running MiXCR on the 5' RACE reads. The sample lists fewer than 6,500 distinct CDR3 sequences, around 7.7% occurring once. This clonotype was seen at least ten times. Its antigen is as yet unknown. Stated time point: sample taken at primary tumor resection. CDR3 length: 14 amino acids. Looked up from germline, CDR1 is SNHLY and CDR2 is FYNNEI. V shed 6 bases and J 8 bases; nucleotides not matched to a gene: 12. Findings and limits, study-wide: Counts that tracked tumor mutation counts were those of expanded intratumoral alpha and beta TCRs.

The sequence was collected from a female donor with early-stage non-small cell lung cancer. The rearrangement links TRBV2 to TRBJ2-5, with 7 positions matching TRBD1. The sequenced sample was lung tumor tissue, obtained at surgery. The CDR3 region is CASRGQAVRGTQYF. As DNA, the CDR3 is TGTGCCAGCAGAGGACAGGCAGTTCGCGGTACCCAGTACTTC.